This T cell receptor (beta chain) was documented in a study of T cell changes during pregnancy in multiple sclerosis (dated by TCRdb to about 2019). Describing the broader study: The study looked at changes in the T cell repertoire across pregnancy in women with multiple sclerosis.

For CDR1 and CDR2, the germline V gene lists SGHTS and YDEGEE. Cut back by 4 bases and 5 bases, the V and J ends lie 17 bases apart. The CDR3 numbers 15 residues from cysteine through phenylalanine. The CDR3 DNA has 45 bases and is translated from base 1. Of note for this clone: Its antigen is not yet known. Base qualities are not provided; no much larger clone lies one nucleotide away.

The protocol used for the library was the immunoSEQ multiplex PCR assay. The table was pulled from immuneACCESS by TCRdb, which kept in-frame rearrangements only. Such tables lose some clones; where checked, under half of the loss comes from unresolved V genes, and the rest has no known cause. This sample holds around 50,000 clones; about 91% were observed only once. The top ten constitute roughly 1.2% of the sample. The TCR was taken from a female donor in good health, enrolled as a control in a pregnancy study. The chain couples TRBV5-8 to TRBJ2-3; a weak D assignment points to TRBD1 (6 bases agree). The sequencing here drew on peripheral blood, taken after pregnancy. CDR3 protein: CASSDPRRGVDTQYF. The bases are TGTGCCAGCAGCGACCCCCGCAGGGGTGTAGATACGCAGTATTTT.